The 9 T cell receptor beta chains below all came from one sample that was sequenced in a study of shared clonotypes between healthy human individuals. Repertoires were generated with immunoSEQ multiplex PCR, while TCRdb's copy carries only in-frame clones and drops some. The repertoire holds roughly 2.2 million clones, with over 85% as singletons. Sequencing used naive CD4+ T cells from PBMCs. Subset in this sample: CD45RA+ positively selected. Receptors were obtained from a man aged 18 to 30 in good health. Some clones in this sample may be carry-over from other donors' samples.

The CDR3 nucleotides read TGTGCCAGTAGTACGGACAGTAGTGGAGATACGCAGTATTTT. Amino acids: CASSTDSSGDTQYF. The rearrangement links TRBV19 to TRBJ2-3; the D gene is possibly TRBD1 (6 bases). The germline V gene has CDR1 LNHDA and CDR2 SQIVND (reference sequence). Trimming left V 4 bases short and J 5 bases short, with 13 bases between. This CDR3 has 14 amino acids.

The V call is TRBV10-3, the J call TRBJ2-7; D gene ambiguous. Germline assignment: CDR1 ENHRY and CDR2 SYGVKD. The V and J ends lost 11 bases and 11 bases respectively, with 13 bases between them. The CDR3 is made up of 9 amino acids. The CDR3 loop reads CAPRLWKYF. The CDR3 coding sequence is TGTGCCCCCCGACTCTGGAAGTACTTC.

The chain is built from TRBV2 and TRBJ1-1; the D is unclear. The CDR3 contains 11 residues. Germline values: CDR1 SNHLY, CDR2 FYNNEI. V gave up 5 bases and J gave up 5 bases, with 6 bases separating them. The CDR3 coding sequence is TGTGCCAGCAGTTGGGAAACTGAAGCTTTCTTT. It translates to CASSWETEAFF.

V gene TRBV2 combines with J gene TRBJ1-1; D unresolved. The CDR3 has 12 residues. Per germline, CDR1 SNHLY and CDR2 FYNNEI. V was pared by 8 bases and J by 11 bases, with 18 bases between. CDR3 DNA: TGTGCCAGCGCAGGAGAGCTTAGTCGGGCTTTCTTT. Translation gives CASAGELSRAFF.

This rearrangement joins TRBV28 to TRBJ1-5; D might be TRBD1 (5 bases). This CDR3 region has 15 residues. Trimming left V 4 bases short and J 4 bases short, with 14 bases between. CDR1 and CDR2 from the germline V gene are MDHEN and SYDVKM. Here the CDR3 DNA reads TGTGCCAGCAGTTCCCGGGACGGAATAAATCAGCCCCAGCATTTT. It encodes CASSSRDGINQPQHF. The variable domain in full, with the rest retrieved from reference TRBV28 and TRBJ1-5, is DVKVTQSSRYLVKRTGEKVFLECVQDMDHENMFWYRQDPGLGLRLIYFSYDVKMKEKGDIPEGYSVSREKKERFSLILESASTNQTSMYLCASSSRDGINQPQHFGDGTRLSIL.

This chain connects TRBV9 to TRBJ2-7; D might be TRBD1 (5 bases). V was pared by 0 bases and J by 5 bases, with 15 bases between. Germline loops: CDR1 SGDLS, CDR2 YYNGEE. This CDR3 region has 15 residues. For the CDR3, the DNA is TGTGCCAGCAGCGTAGGAAATCAGGGAAGTCACGAGCAGTACTTC. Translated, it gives CASSVGNQGSHEQYF.

The CDR3 reads CASSEHQGPYGYTF. The CDR3 nucleotides read TGTGCCAGCAGTGAACATCAAGGGCCCTATGGCTACACCTTC. The chain links TRBV6-1 to TRBJ1-2; D ambiguous. The germline V and J ends were trimmed by 2 bases and 4 bases, with 11 bases remaining between them. The CDR3 totals 14 residues. From germline, CDR1 is MNHNS and CDR2 SASEGT.

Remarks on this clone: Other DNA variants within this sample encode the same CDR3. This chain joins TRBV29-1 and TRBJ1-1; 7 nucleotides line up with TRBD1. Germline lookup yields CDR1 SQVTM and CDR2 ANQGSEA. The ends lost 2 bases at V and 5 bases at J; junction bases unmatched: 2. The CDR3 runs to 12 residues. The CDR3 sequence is CSVEIRGTEAFF. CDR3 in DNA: TGCAGCGTTGAAATCAGGGGGACTGAAGCTTTCTTT.

For the CDR3, the DNA is TGTGCCAGTAGTAAAAATAGCGGGATTAGCACAGATACGCAGTATTTT. This gives the protein CASSKNSGISTDTQYF. The gene calls are TRBV19 and TRBJ2-3; 8 positions agree with TRBD2. Germline CDR1 LNHDA, CDR2 SQIVND (reference sequence). The CDR3 has 16 residues. V lost 4 bases to trimming and J lost 0 bases; unmatched junction nucleotides: 6.